This T cell receptor (beta chain) was found in a study of T-cell reconstitution after alpha-beta-depleted transplantation in children. The authors prepared the TCRbeta library with unique molecular identifiers. One entry per CDR3 protein, called by TCRdb with MiXCR from the PCR reads. The table has hundreds of thousands of distinct CDR3 sequences, 15% to 20% seen once. In its sample, this clonotype was seen many times. CDR1 is SEHNR, CDR2 FQNEAQ, per germline (reference sequence). The CDR3 covers 14 residues. Trimming left V 3 bases short and J 6 bases short, with 12 bases between. The receptor was isolated from a human donor who donated a stem cell graft to a child with acute myeloid leukemia. This specimen was PBMCs from the stem cell graft donor, taken from the stem cell graft. V gene TRBV7-9 combines with J gene TRBJ1-5; a possible D gene is TRBD1 (5 bases). The CDR3 region is CASSLGGSGQPQHF. DNA of the CDR3: TGTGCCAGCAGCTTGGGGGGGTCAGGTCAGCCCCAGCATTTT.